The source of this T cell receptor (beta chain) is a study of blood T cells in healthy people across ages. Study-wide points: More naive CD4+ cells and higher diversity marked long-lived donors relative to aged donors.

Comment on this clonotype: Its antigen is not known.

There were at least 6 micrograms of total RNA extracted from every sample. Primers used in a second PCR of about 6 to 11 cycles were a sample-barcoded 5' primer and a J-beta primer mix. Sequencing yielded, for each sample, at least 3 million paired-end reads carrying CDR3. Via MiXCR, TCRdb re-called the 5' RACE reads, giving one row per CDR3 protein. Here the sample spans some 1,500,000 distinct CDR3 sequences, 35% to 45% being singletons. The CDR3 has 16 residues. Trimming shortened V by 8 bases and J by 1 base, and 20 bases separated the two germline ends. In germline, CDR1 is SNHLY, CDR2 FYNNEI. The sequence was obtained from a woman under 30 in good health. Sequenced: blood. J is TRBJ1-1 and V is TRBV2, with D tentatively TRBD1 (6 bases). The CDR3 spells CASFPGPRGANTEAFF. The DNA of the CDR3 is TGTGCCAGCTTCCCCGGGCCCAGGGGTGCGAACACTGAAGCTTTCTTT. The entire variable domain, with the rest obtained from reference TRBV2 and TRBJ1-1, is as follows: EPEVTQTPSHQVTQMGQEVILRCVPISNHLYFYWYRQILGQKVEFLVSFYNNEISEKSEIFDDQFSVERPDGSNFTLKIRSTKLEDSAMYFCASFPGPRGANTEAFFGQGTRLTVV.